This T cell receptor beta chain was sequenced in a study of blood T cells in healthy people across ages. Germline trimming cut 6 bases from V and 2 bases from J; bases unmatched to any gene: 10. The CDR3 has 16 residues. CDR1 is MNHEY and CDR2 is SMNVEV in the germline V gene (reference sequence). Combining a sample-barcoded 5' primer with a J-beta primer mix, a second PCR ran for about 6 to 12 cycles. Each CDR3 protein is one row after TCRdb ran MiXCR on the 5' RACE reads. The data contain roughly 500,000 distinct CDR3 sequences, 24% of them singletons. These sequences were also reported in another study, on T cells of mothers and their children. That report adds: Samples came from a few healthy Caucasian mothers and their six children.

The receptor was isolated from a boy younger than 18 in good health. The genes are TRBV27 and TRBJ1-5, with 7 bases identical to TRBD1. Sequencing was carried out using blood. In nucleotides, the CDR3 is TGTGCCAGCAGCGAGACAGGGTCCTTGGGCAATCAGCCCCAGCATTTT. Residues: CASSETGSLGNQPQHF.